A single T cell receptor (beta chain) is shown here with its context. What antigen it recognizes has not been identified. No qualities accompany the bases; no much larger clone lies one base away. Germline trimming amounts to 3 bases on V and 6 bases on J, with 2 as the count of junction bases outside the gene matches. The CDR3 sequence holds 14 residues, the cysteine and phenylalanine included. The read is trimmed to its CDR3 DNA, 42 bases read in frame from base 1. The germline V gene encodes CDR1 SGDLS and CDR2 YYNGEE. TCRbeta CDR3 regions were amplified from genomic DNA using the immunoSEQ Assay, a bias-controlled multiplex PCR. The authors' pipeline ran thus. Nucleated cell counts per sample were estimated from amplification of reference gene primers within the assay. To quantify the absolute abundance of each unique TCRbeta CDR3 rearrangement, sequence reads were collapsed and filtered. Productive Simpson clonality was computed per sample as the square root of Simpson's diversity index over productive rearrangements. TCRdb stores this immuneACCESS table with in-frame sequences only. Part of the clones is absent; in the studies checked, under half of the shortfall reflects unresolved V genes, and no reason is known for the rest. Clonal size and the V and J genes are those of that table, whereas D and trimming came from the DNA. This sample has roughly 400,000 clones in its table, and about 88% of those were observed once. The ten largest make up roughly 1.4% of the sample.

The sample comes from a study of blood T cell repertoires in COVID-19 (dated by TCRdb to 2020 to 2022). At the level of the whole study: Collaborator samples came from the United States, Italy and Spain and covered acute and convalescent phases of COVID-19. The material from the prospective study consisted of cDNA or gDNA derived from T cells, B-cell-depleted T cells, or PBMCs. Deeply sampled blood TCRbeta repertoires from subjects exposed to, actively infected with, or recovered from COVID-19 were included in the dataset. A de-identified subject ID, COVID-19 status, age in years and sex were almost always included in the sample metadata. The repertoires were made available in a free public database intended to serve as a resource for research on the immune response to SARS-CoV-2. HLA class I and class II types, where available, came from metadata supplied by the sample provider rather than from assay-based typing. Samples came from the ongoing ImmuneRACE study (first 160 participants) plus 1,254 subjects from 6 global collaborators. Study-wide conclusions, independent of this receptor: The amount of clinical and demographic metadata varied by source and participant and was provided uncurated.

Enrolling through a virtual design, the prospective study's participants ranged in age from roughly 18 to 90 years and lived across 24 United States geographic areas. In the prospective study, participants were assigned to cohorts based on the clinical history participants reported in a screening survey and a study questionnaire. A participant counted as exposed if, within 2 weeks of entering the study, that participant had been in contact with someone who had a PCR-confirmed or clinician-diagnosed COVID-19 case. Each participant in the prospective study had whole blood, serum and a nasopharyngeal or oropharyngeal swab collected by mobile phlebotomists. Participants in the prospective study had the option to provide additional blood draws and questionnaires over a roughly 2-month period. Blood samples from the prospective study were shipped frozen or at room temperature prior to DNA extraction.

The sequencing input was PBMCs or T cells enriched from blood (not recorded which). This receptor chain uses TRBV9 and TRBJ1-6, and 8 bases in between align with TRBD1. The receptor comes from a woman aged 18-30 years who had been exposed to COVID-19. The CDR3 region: CASSGGTGNSPLHF. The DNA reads TGTGCCAGCAGCGGGGGGACAGGTAATTCACCCCTCCACTTT.